A single sample is the source of the 30 T cell receptor beta chains below, sequenced in a study of PD-1 blockade in classical Hodgkin lymphoma. Every patient relapsed after autologous stem cell transplantation, and brentuximab vedotin exposure varied. CD8+ T cells were isolated from thawed PBMCs by magnetic negative selection. TCRdb's copy holds only in-frame clones and misses some; the assay was immunoSEQ multiplex PCR. This sample carries some 2,700 clones, 65% to 75% of them seen once, and the ten largest clones take roughly 9.7%. The input for sequencing was CD8+ T cells from blood, taken at baseline. The receptors come from a human donor with classical Hodgkin lymphoma.

V and J are TRBV6-1 and TRBJ2-5, with TRBD1 matching 9 bases. Germline loops: CDR1 MNHNS, CDR2 SASEGT. This CDR3 comprises 15 residues. Losses at the gene ends were 4 bases for V and 2 bases for J; bases not matched to a gene: 5. CDR3 DNA: TGTGCCAGCAGTGTACTGACAGGGGGACAAGAGACCCAGTACTTC. This gives the protein CASSVLTGGQETQYF.

The J gene is TRBJ1-3, the V gene TRBV6-1; maybe TRBD1 (6 bases). The CDR3 contains 9 residues. Germline-derived CDR1 and CDR2 are MNHNS and SASEGT. The V and J ends lost 10 bases and 12 bases respectively, with 10 bases between them. The CDR3 sequence: CATQGNIYF. The CDR3, as DNA: TGTGCCACTCAGGGGAACATATATTTT.

This clone was seen just once. V is TRBV7-8 and J is TRBJ2-6; D unresolved. Trimming stripped 2 bases from V and 1 base from J, with 12 bases between. CDR1 SGHVS and CDR2 FQNEAQ come from the germline V gene. The CDR3 totals 17 residues. CDR3: CASSLIPVPSGANVLTF. CDR3 DNA sequence: TGTGCCAGCAGCTTAATCCCCGTCCCATCTGGGGCCAACGTCCTGACTTTC.

This chain connects TRBV4-1 to TRBJ2-5, with 9 bases identical to TRBD2. In germline, CDR1 is MGHRA, CDR2 YSYEKL. V gave up 2 bases and J gave up 3 bases; unmatched junction bases: 4. The length of the CDR3 is 15 residues. The CDR3 loop reads CASSQWSGGKETQYF. Written as DNA, the CDR3 is TGCGCCAGCAGCCAATGGAGCGGGGGGAAAGAGACCCAGTACTTC.

CDR3 in amino acids: CASSFPGEETQYF. The CDR3, as DNA: TGTGCCAGCAGTTTCCCGGGGGAAGAGACCCAGTACTTC. This rearrangement joins TRBV28 to TRBJ2-5; possibly TRBD2 for D (6 bases). Trimming shortened V by 3 bases and J by 3 bases, and 8 bases separated the two germline ends. The CDR3 spans 13 residues. Germline-derived CDR1 and CDR2 are MDHEN and SYDVKM.

The V gene is TRBV27, the J gene TRBJ2-7; D not certain. Germline V gene sequence: CDR1 MNHEY, CDR2 SMNVEV (reference sequence). With 5 bases removed from V and 3 bases from J, the gap between germline ends came to 11 bases. The CDR3 has 13 residues. Here the CDR3 reads CASSPWTNYEQYF. The CDR3 DNA reads as TGTGCCAGCAGTCCGTGGACGAACTACGAGCAGTACTTC.

This clone rates as large. The chain links TRBV27 to TRBJ2-3; 13 bases agree with TRBD2. V gave up 2 bases and J gave up 2 bases; unmatched junction bases: 7. The CDR3 is 18 amino acids. CDR1 is MNHEY, CDR2 SMNVEV, per germline (reference sequence). CDR3 residues: CASSLALAGGSLTDTQYF. The DNA for the CDR3 is TGTGCCAGCAGTTTAGCACTAGCGGGAGGGTCCCTCACAGATACGCAGTATTTT.

The chain is built from TRBV28 and TRBJ2-7, with D perhaps TRBD2 (6 bases). The CDR3 totals 14 residues. The germline V gene encodes CDR1 MDHEN and CDR2 SYDVKM. Trimming left V 2 bases short and J 3 bases short, with 11 bases between. This chain's CDR3 is CASSLRGRRYEQYF. CDR3 sequence (DNA): TGTGCCAGCAGTTTACGAGGGAGGCGCTACGAGCAGTACTTC.

The gene calls are TRBV7-3 and TRBJ1-1; 7 nucleotides line up with TRBD1. CDR3 size: 15 residues. V lost 4 bases to trimming and J lost 2 bases; unmatched junction nucleotides: 7. Germline CDR1 is SGHTA and CDR2 is FQGTGA. The chain's CDR3 is CASSSGTASNTEAFF. CDR3 nucleotides: TGTGCCAGCAGCTCGGGGACAGCAAGTAACACTGAAGCTTTCTTT.

CDR3 sequence (DNA): TGTGCCAGCAGTGAATTCTACGGTCCGGAGCCCCAGCATTTT. It specifies CASSEFYGPEPQHF. V usage is TRBV6-1 and J usage is TRBJ1-5; D gene uncertain. Trimming removed 2 bases at V and 8 bases at J, with 13 bases between. The CDR3 has 14 amino acids. The germline V gene has CDR1 MNHNS and CDR2 SASEGT.

The gene calls are TRBV27 and TRBJ2-3; no clear D gene. V was cut by 5 bases and J by 1 base, with 13 bases left in between. The CDR3 is 15 residues long. Germline lookup yields CDR1 MNHEY and CDR2 SMNVEV (reference sequence). The DNA of the CDR3 is TGTGCCAGCAGTCTCTACAGACTGGGCACAGATACGCAGTATTTT. This codes for CASSLYRLGTDTQYF.

The CDR3 loop is CASSPRAGAGTGELFF. CDR3 sequence (DNA): TGTGCCAGCTCACCAAGAGCGGGAGCGGGCACCGGGGAGCTGTTTTTT. The rearrangement joins TRBV18 to TRBJ2-2; 8 nucleotides match TRBD2. CDR1 is KGHSH and CDR2 is LQKENI in the germline V gene. This CDR3 contains 16 residues. Trimming removed 2 bases from V and 4 bases from J; junction bases left unmatched: 6.

CDR3 sequence (DNA): TGTGCCAGCAGCACTAGCGGGTACGAGCAGTACTTC. Its protein product is CASSTSGYEQYF. This rearrangement joins TRBV5-4 to TRBJ2-7; 9 bases agree with TRBD2. In germline, CDR1 is SGHNT, CDR2 YYREEE (reference sequence). V shed 4 bases, J shed 4 bases, and the junction held 0 bases outside the gene matches. CDR3 length equals 12 residues.

This clone is classed as large. The V call is TRBV27, the J call TRBJ2-7; D uncertain. In germline, CDR1 is MNHEY, CDR2 SMNVEV (reference sequence). The CDR3 totals 13 residues. Trimming removed 5 bases at V and 5 bases at J, with 13 bases between. CDR3 coding DNA: TGTGCCAGCAGTCAAGTAAGATCGGACGAGCAGTACTTC. It translates to CASSQVRSDEQYF.

This clone was recorded only once. The chain has TRBV29-1 and TRBJ2-7, with 7 bases fitting TRBD2. The V and J ends lost 0 bases and 6 bases, in that order; junction bases with no gene match: 26. CDR1 SQVTM and CDR2 ANQGSEA come from the germline V gene. CDR3 length equals 20 residues. This CDR3 is CSVEDRTIGLVTGARFEQYF. The CDR3 nucleotides are TGCAGCGTTGAAGATCGGACGATAGGACTAGTCACTGGAGCGAGGTTCGAGCAGTACTTC.

V gene TRBV27 combines with J gene TRBJ2-3, with D perhaps matching TRBD1 (6 bases). V lost 7 bases, J lost 1 base, and 15 bases lay in between. The germline gives CDR1 MNHEY, CDR2 SMNVEV (reference sequence). This CDR3 has 15 residues. The CDR3 DNA reads as TGTGCCAGCACCGGGGCAGGGGATGGCACAGATACGCAGTATTTT. As protein: CASTGAGDGTDTQYF.

This chain links TRBV7-7 with TRBJ2-7; 12 bases map to TRBD2. Per germline, CDR1 SSHAT and CDR2 FNYEAQ (reference sequence). The CDR3 is 15 amino acids. With V trimmed by 2 bases and J by 6 bases, 5 bases remained unmatched. CDR3 sequence (DNA): TGTGCCAGCAGCTTACTAGCGGGAGGGCCGAGCGAGCAGTACTTC. It encodes CASSLLAGGPSEQYF.

The J gene is TRBJ2-1, the V gene TRBV6-5; D not resolved. Trimming took off 6 bases at V and 4 bases at J, with 16 bases between the two ends. The CDR3 consists of 15 residues. Germline lookup yields CDR1 MNHEY and CDR2 SVGAGI. As DNA, the CDR3 is TGTGCCAGCAGACAACAGAGTTTACTTTACAATGAGCAGTTCTTC. Translating it yields CASRQQSLLYNEQFF.

This chain joins TRBV2 and TRBJ1-2, with D unclear. The CDR3 runs to 14 residues. Germline lookup yields CDR1 SNHLY and CDR2 FYNNEI. V was trimmed by 3 bases and J by 1 base, leaving 9 bases between them. CDR3 in amino acids: CASSDISYNYGYTF. Here the CDR3 DNA reads TGTGCCAGCAGTGATATATCTTATAACTATGGCTACACCTTC.

This clone was recorded only once. This chain connects TRBV27 to TRBJ2-2; no clear D. The CDR3 is made up of 14 amino acids. With 6 bases removed from V and 6 bases from J, the gap between germline ends came to 14 bases. Germline CDR1 MNHEY, CDR2 SMNVEV (reference sequence). The CDR3 nucleotides are TGTGCCAGCAGCCTGGTGACAACCCCCGGGGAGCTGTTTTTT. Translating it yields CASSLVTTPGELFF.

The CDR3 coding sequence is TGTGCCATCAGTGCCGTACAGGGTAAAAACACTGAAGCTTTCTTT. Its translation: CAISAVQGKNTEAFF. The chain has TRBV10-3 and TRBJ1-1; D is possibly TRBD1 (6 bases). This CDR3 is 15 amino acids long. The V and J ends lost 4 bases and 2 bases respectively, with 14 bases between them. The germline V gene encodes CDR1 ENHRY and CDR2 SYGVKD.

J is TRBJ2-1 and V is TRBV7-7, with TRBD1 as a possible D gene (5 bases). Trimming removed 5 bases from V and 4 bases from J, with 9 bases in between. The CDR3 has 13 residues. CDR1 SSHAT and CDR2 FNYEAQ come from the germline V gene (reference sequence). The CDR3 nucleotides read TGTGCCAGCAGCGACGGACAATACAATGAGCAGTTCTTC. This sequence encodes CASSDGQYNEQFF. The entire variable domain, with the rest obtained from reference TRBV7-7 and TRBJ2-1, is as follows: GAGVSQSPRYKVTKRGQDVTLRCDPISSHATLYWYQQALGQGPEFLTYFNYEAQPDKSGLPSDRFSAERPEGSISTLTIQRTEQRDSAMYRCASSDGQYNEQFFGPGTRLTVL.

J is TRBJ2-7 and V is TRBV7-6; 9 bases fit TRBD2. This CDR3 region has 14 residues. Unmatched junction bases numbered 3, after V lost 6 bases and J lost 0 bases. Looked up from germline, CDR1 is SGHVS and CDR2 is FNYEAQ. CDR3 sequence (DNA): TGTGCCAGCAGTTTGACTAGCGGCTCCTACGAGCAGTACTTC. Encoded protein: CASSLTSGSYEQYF.

The chain is built from TRBV7-7 and TRBJ2-1; D is undetermined. CDR1 is SSHAT and CDR2 is FNYEAQ in the germline V gene (reference sequence). V was cut by 5 bases and J by 4 bases, with 9 bases left in between. This CDR3 spans 13 amino acids. The CDR3 loop is CASSTMLYNEQFF. The CDR3 DNA is TGTGCCAGCAGCACCATGCTATACAATGAGCAGTTCTTC.

This clone was recorded once. This specimen includes other DNA sequences encoding the same CDR3. The chain is built from TRBV7-6 and TRBJ2-7; either TRBD1 or TRBD2 may supply D (5 bases each). The germline CDR1 and CDR2 sequences are SGHVS and FNYEAQ. CDR3 size: 13 residues. Trimming pared 5 bases from V and 3 bases from J, leaving 11 bases between. The CDR3 here is CASSPGPNYEQYF. The CDR3 region has the DNA TGTGCCAGCAGCCCGGGGCCAAACTACGAGCAGTACTTC. Combining the CDR3 with reference TRBV7-6 and TRBJ2-7 gives the whole variable domain GAGVSQSPRYKVTKRGQDVALRCDPISGHVSLYWYRQALGQGPEFLTYFNYEAQQDKSGLPNDRFSAERPEGSISTLTIQRTEQRDSAMYRCASSPGPNYEQYFGPGTRLTVT.

A single count supports this clone. The DNA for the CDR3 is TGTGCCAGCAGCTTCGGCAGCGGGGCCTACGAGCAGTACTTC. Its protein is CASSFGSGAYEQYF. The chain has TRBV5-6 and TRBJ2-7; 7 bases line up with TRBD2. Germline CDR1 reads SGHDT; CDR2 reads YYEEEE. The CDR3 covers 14 residues. J was trimmed by 2 bases and V by 2 bases; bases with no gene match: 4.

The V call is TRBV27, the J call TRBJ1-1; D gene uncertain. The CDR3 consists of 15 residues. The V and J ends lost 6 bases and 4 bases respectively, with 18 bases between them. Germline V gives CDR1 MNHEY, CDR2 SMNVEV (reference sequence). The CDR3 DNA follows: TGTGCCAGCAGCGGTGCCGGTAGGAGGGTCACTGAAGCTTTCTTT. Its protein product is CASSGAGRRVTEAFF.

This clone showed up just once. The chain is built from TRBV7-9 and TRBJ2-7, with 7 bases aligning to TRBD2. This CDR3 spans 15 amino acids. Per the germline V gene, CDR1 is SEHNR and CDR2 is FQNEAQ (reference sequence). The V gene end was trimmed by 4 bases and the J gene end by 3 bases; junction bases not matched to a gene: 9. CDR3 nucleotides: TGTGCCAGCAGCTCCGGCGGGGGTTTTGGCTACGAGCAGTACTTC. Protein product: CASSSGGGFGYEQYF.

This CDR3 reads CASSLVGTGKGDEQFF. CDR3 coding DNA: TGTGCCAGCAGCTTAGTGGGGACAGGGAAGGGGGATGAGCAGTTCTTC. The V and J genes are TRBV7-6 and TRBJ2-1, with TRBD1 identical over 9 bases. The CDR3 is 16 residues long. From germline, CDR1 is SGHVS and CDR2 FNYEAQ. The V and J ends lost 1 base and 8 bases, in that order; junction bases with no gene match: 9.

This chain links TRBV27 with TRBJ2-1; D is perhaps TRBD1 (5 bases). This CDR3 region has 12 residues. V lost 11 bases, J lost 3 bases, and 11 bases lay in between. Germline V gene lookup returns CDR1 MNHEY and CDR2 SMNVEV (reference sequence). The CDR3 is CAVMGLYNEQFF. CDR3 nucleotide sequence: TGTGCCGTAATGGGGCTCTACAATGAGCAGTTCTTC.